What follows are 5 T cell receptor beta chains derived from one specimen sequenced in a study of vaccination effects on CD4 cells after COVID-19. For these TCRs, the target antigens are not known. Sequencing in the ViraFEST assay came after antigen-specific CD4+ T cells had been expanded with viral peptide pools, which were used to stimulate PBMC. Researchers isolated CD4+ T cells once roughly ten days of culture had elapsed. Each participant was administered two doses of either the BNT162b2 or the mRNA-1273 vaccine. Method: immunoSEQ multiplex PCR; TCRdb's copy keeps in-frame clones and lacks some. This sample has tens of thousands of clones, with around four fifths found just once. This specimen consisted of CD4+ T cells from PBMCs cultured with HCoV-229E spike peptides, obtained after COVID-19 vaccination. The source of these receptors is a human donor who received a COVID-19 vaccine.

This chain joins TRBV24-1 and TRBJ1-2; D is perhaps TRBD1 (6 bases). This CDR3 spans 13 amino acids. Per the germline V gene, CDR1 is KGHDR and CDR2 is SFDVKD. V was trimmed by 7 bases and J by 3 bases, leaving 11 bases between them. In DNA, the CDR3 is TGTGCCACCAGCGGACAGCTCGACTATGGCTACACCTTC. Translation gives CATSGQLDYGYTF.

The rearrangement joins TRBV9 to TRBJ2-3; D uncertain. The CDR3 loop spans 16 amino acids. Germline-derived CDR1 and CDR2 are SGDLS and YYNGEE. V lost 0 bases to trimming and J lost 2 bases, with 13 bases between them. CDR3 region: CASSVGSGLFTDTQYF. DNA of the CDR3: TGTGCCAGCAGCGTAGGTTCGGGCCTTTTCACAGATACGCAGTATTTT.

The chain couples TRBV2 to TRBJ1-2; no clear D gene. The CDR3 has 13 amino acids. Trimming stripped 2 bases from V and 10 bases from J, with 14 bases between. Per germline, CDR1 SNHLY and CDR2 FYNNEI. Written as DNA, the CDR3 is TGTGCCAGCAGTGAAATTAGACATGGGGACTACACCTTC. Translating gives CASSEIRHGDYTF.

The chain is built from TRBV6-5 and TRBJ1-1, with D uncertain. V lost 4 bases, J lost 2 bases, and 8 bases lay in between. Germline values: CDR1 MNHEY, CDR2 SVGAGI. The CDR3 covers 13 residues. DNA of the CDR3: TGTGCCAGCAGTTTACAGCGAAACACTGAAGCTTTCTTT. Its protein is CASSLQRNTEAFF.

This rearrangement joins TRBV6-5 to TRBJ1-1; D is uncertain. The CDR3 has 16 residues. The V gene lost 3 bases and the J gene lost 1 base, with 15 bases spanning the gap. Germline V gene data show CDR1 as MNHEY and CDR2 as SVGAGI. The CDR3 sequence: CASSYNSVGGNTEAFF. The CDR3 DNA follows: TGTGCCAGCAGTTATAACTCGGTGGGCGGGAACACTGAAGCTTTCTTT.